This is a list of T cell receptor beta chains from one sample in a study of CD8 T cells in Susac syndrome. TCRdb re-derived calls from the immunoSEQ multiplex PCR reads in MiXCR, one entry per CDR3 protein. The sample records 150,000 to 200,000 distinct CDR3 sequences, 85% to 95% being singletons. The sequenced sample was CD4+ T cells from PBMCs. These receptors all come from a human donor in good health. The CDR3 runs from the conserved cysteine through the conserved F or W. The order of the fields is J gene, clone size, CDR3 length, V gene, D gene, CDR3 protein, CDR3 DNA. The D gene is left open where the match is weak. For some rows the clone size is stated as once, few or many, or as a class when expanded; others skip it.

>TRBJ2-2|once|14|TRBV5-4|NA
CASRRDPNTGELFF
TGTGCCAGCAGGAGGGACCCCAACACCGGGGAGCTGTTTTTT
>TRBJ1-1|NA|13|TRBV5-5|NA
CASSFLRDTEAFF
TGTGCCAGCAGCTTCTTAAGGGACACTGAAGCTTTCTTT
>TRBJ2-7|NA|14|TRBV20-1|NA
CSARGEGGPYEQYF
TGCAGTGCCCGAGGGGAGGGGGGGCCCTACGAGCAGTACTTC
>TRBJ2-3|NA|14|TRBV7-2|NA
CASSLGGRKDTQYF
TGTGCCAGCAGCTTAGGGGGGCGAAAAGATACGCAGTATTTT
>TRBJ2-3|NA|19|TRBV21-1|NA
CASSKKGEPSERGTDTQYF
TGTGCCAGCAGCAAAAAGGGGGAACCTAGCGAACGGGGCACAGATACGCAGTATTTT
>TRBJ2-3|NA|15|TRBV20-1|TRBD1
CSAPGGQGSQDTQYF
TGCAGTGCCCCTGGGGGACAGGGAAGTCAAGATACGCAGTATTTT
>TRBJ2-2|NA|15|TRBV4-1|NA
CASSQDRAGTGELFF
TGCGCCAGCAGCCAAGATAGGGCCGGCACCGGGGAGCTGTTTTTT
>TRBJ2-5|NA|16|TRBV5-1|TRBD2
CASSLSQRGFQETQYF
TGCGCCAGCAGCTTGAGCCAGCGGGGGTTCCAAGAGACCCAGTACTTC
>TRBJ1-1|NA|13|TRBV5-6|NA
CASSFQRATEAFF
TGTGCCAGCAGCTTCCAGCGTGCGACTGAAGCTTTCTTT
>TRBJ2-5|NA|13|TRBV6-5|NA
CASSYSSQETQYF
TGTGCCAGCAGTTACTCCAGCCAAGAGACCCAGTACTTC
>TRBJ2-7|few|15|TRBV30|NA
CAWRAGRVARDEQYF
TGTGCCTGGAGGGCCGGGCGGGTGGCCAGGGACGAGCAGTACTTC
>TRBJ2-3|once|11|TRBV19|NA
CASRFTDTQYF
TGTGCCAGCCGATTCACAGATACGCAGTATTTT
>TRBJ2-5|NA|16|TRBV19|TRBD2
CASSILRTSGQETQYF
TGTGCCAGTAGTATCCTACGGACTAGCGGCCAAGAGACCCAGTACTTC
>TRBJ2-3|NA|12|TRBV6-2/TRBV6-3|NA
CASSLAPRVQYF
TGTGCCAGCAGTTTAGCCCCCCGTGTGCAGTATTTT
>TRBJ2-7|NA|17|TRBV6-1|TRBD2
CASSPITSGATSYEQYF
TGTGCCAGCAGTCCGATAACTAGCGGGGCGACCTCCTACGAGCAGTACTTC
>TRBJ2-7|NA|14|TRBV14|TRBD2
CASSPHQGGTEQYF
TGTGCCAGCAGCCCCCATCAGGGAGGGACCGAGCAGTACTTC